What follows is one TCR beta chain and its context. What it recognizes is unknown. This may stem from a read error, because a much larger clone lies one nucleotide away. TCRdb itself ran the 5' RACE reads through MiXCR, one entry per CDR3 protein. The repertoire holds 11,000 to 15,000 distinct CDR3 sequences, with 30% to 40% as singletons. This specimen belongs to a study of T cell repertoires and leukemia-associated antigens. The overall study: Each sample gave roughly 3.3 to 5.0 million effective reads. Findings and caveats of the study: The four groups had similar numbers of Vbeta, Jbeta genes and CDR3s.

The CD3+ T cells first had an overnight rest without serum. Germline trimming cut 5 bases from V and 7 bases from J; bases unmatched to any gene: 3. Germline CDR1 and CDR2: DFQATT and SNEGSKA (reference sequence). The CDR3 runs 13 residues. The TCR comes from a female donor in good health. Sequencing was performed on CD3+ T cells sorted from blood and cultured. The rearrangement links TRBV20-1 to TRBJ1-4; 11 nucleotides match TRBD1. CDR3 region: CSAGTGGTEKLFF. CDR3 bases: TGCAGTGCTGGGACAGGGGGGACTGAAAAACTGTTTTTT.